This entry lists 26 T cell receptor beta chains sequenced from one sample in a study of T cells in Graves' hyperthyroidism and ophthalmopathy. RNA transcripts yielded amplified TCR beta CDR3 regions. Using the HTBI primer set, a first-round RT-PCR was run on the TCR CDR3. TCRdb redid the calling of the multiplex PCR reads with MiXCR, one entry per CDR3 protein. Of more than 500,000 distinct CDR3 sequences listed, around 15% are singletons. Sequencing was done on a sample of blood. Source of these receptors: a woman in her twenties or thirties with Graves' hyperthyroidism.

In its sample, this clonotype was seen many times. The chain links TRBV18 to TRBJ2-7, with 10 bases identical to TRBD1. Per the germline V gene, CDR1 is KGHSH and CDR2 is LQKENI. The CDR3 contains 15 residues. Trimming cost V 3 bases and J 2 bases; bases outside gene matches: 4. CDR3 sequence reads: CASSPDRGPTYEQYF. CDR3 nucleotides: TGTGCCAGCTCACCCGACAGGGGGCCAACCTACGAGCAGTACTTC.

The CDR3 loop is CASSGEAGGDTGELFF. DNA for the CDR3: TGTGCCAGCAGTGGGGAAGCGGGAGGGGACACCGGGGAGCTGTTTTTT. The rearrangement links TRBV2 to TRBJ2-2, with 10 positions matching TRBD2. V was clipped by 4 bases and J by 3 bases; unmatched bases: 5. The germline gives CDR1 SNHLY, CDR2 FYNNEI. The CDR3 consists of 16 residues.

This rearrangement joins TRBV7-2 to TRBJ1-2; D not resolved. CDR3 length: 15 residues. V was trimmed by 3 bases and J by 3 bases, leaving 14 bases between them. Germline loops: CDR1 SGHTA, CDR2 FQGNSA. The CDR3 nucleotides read TGTGCCAGCAGCTTGACGGACGGAGGGCACTATGGCTACACCTTC. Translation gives CASSLTDGGHYGYTF.

The CDR3 reads CSVDGDPGQGNYGYTF. Written as DNA, the CDR3 is TGCAGCGTTGACGGAGATCCGGGACAGGGCAACTATGGCTACACCTTC. The chain couples TRBV29-1 to TRBJ1-2, with 9 bases that match TRBD1. The CDR3 sequence is 16 residues long. The V and J ends lost 3 bases and 2 bases, in that order; junction bases with no gene match: 10. CDR1 and CDR2 from the germline V gene are SQVTM and ANQGSEA.

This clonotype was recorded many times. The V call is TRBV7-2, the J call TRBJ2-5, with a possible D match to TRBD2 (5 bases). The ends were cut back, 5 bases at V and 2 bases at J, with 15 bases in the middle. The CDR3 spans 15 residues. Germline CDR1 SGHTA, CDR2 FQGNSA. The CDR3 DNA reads TGTGCCAGCAGCCCGGGGATTCCTACGCAAGAGACCCAGTACTTC. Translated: CASSPGIPTQETQYF. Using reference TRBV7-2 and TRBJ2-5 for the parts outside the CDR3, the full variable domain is GAGVSQSPSNKVTEKGKDVELRCDPISGHTALYWYRQSLGQGLEFLIYFQGNSAPDKSGLPSDRFSAERTGGSVSTLTIQRTQQEDSAVYLCASSPGIPTQETQYFGPGTRLLVL.

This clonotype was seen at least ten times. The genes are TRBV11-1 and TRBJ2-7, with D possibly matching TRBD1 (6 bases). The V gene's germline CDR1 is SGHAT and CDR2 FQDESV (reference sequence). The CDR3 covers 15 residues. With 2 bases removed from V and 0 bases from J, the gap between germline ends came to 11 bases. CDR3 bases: TGTGCCAGCAGCTTAAGTACAGGGTCCTCCTACGAGCAGTACTTC. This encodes CASSLSTGSSYEQYF.

The CDR3 is CATSRARGGGANTEAFF. The CDR3 region has the DNA TGTGCCACCAGCAGAGCTAGGGGGGGGGGCGCGAACACTGAAGCTTTCTTT. The chain joins TRBV15 to TRBJ1-1, with a possible D match to TRBD1 (6 bases). CDR1 and CDR2 from the germline V gene are LNHNV and YYDKDF (reference sequence). V lost 1 base to trimming and J lost 1 base, with 16 bases between them. CDR3 length equals 17 residues.

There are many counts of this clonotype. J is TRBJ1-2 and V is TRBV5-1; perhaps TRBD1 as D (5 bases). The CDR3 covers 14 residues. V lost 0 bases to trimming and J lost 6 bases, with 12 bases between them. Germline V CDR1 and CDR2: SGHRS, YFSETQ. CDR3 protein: CASSLDRSEDGYTF. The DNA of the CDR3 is TGCGCCAGCAGCTTGGACAGGTCGGAGGATGGCTACACCTTC.

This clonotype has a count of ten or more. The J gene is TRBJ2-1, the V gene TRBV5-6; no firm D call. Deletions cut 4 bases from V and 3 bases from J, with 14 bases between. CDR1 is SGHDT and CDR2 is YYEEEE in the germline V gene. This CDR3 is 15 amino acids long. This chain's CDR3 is CASSGGGLIYNEQFF. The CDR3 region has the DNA TGTGCCAGCAGCGGCGGTGGGCTGATCTACAATGAGCAGTTCTTC. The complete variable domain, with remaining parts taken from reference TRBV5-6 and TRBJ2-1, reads DAGVTQSPTHLIKTRGQQVTLRCSPKSGHDTVSWYQQALGQGPQFIFQYYEEEERQRGNFPDRFSGHQFPNYSSELNVNALLLGDSALYLCASSGGGLIYNEQFFGPGTRLTVL.

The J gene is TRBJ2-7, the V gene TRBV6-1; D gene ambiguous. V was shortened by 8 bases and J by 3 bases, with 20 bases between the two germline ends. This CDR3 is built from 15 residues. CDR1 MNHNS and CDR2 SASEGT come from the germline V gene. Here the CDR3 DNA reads TGTGCCAGCTCTGGGGTGGGAAACCCTAACTACGAGCAGTACTTC. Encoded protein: CASSGVGNPNYEQYF.

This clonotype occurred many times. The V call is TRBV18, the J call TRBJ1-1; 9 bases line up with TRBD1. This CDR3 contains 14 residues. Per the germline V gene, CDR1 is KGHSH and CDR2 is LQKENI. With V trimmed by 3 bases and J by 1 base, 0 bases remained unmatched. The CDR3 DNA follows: TGTGCCAGCTCACCGGACAGGGGGAACACTGAAGCTTTCTTT. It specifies CASSPDRGNTEAFF.

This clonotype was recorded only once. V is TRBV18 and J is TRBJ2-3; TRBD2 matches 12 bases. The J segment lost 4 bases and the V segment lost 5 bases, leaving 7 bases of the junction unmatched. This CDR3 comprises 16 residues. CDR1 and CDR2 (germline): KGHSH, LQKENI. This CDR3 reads CASSSAGTSGPDTQYF. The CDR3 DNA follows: TGTGCCAGCTCATCAGCCGGGACTAGCGGGCCAGATACGCAGTATTTT.

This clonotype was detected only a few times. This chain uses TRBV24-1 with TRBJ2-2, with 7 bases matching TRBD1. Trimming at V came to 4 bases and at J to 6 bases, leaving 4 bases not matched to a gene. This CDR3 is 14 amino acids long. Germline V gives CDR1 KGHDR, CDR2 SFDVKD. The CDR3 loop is CATSDPGQAGELFF. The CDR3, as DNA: TGTGCCACCAGTGACCCCGGACAGGCCGGGGAGCTGTTTTTT.

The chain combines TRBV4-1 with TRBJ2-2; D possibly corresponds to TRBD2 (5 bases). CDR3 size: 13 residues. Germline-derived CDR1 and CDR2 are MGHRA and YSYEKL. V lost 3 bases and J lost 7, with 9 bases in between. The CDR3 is CASSHPRGGELFF. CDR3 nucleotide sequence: TGCGCCAGCAGCCACCCCCGGGGCGGGGAGCTGTTTTTT.

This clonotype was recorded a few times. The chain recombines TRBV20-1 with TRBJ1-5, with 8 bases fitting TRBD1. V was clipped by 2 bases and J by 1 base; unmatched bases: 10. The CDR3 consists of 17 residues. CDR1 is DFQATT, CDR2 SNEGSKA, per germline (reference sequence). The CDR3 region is CSARSPTGVFSNQPQHF. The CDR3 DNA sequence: TGCAGTGCTAGATCCCCGACAGGGGTGTTCAGCAATCAGCCCCAGCATTTT.

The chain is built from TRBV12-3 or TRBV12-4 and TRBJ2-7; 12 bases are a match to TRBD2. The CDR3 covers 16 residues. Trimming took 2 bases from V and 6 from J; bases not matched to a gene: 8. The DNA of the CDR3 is TGTGCCAGCAGTTTACGCCTAGCGGGAGGGGTCGGCGAGCAGTACTTC. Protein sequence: CASSLRLAGGVGEQYF.

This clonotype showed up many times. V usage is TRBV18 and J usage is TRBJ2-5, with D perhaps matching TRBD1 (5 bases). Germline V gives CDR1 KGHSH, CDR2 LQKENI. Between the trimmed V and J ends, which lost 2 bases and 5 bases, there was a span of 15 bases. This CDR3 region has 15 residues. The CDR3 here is CASSPLTQGLETQYF. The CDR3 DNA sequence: TGTGCCAGCTCACCATTGACGCAGGGTCTGGAGACCCAGTACTTC.

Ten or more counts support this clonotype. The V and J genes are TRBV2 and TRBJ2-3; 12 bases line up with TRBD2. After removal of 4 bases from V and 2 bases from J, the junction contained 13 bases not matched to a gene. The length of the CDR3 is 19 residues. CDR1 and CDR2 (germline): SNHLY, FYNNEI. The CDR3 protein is CASSGEGLAGDTFTDTQYF. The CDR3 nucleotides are TGTGCCAGCAGTGGGGAGGGACTAGCGGGCGATACCTTCACAGATACGCAGTATTTT.

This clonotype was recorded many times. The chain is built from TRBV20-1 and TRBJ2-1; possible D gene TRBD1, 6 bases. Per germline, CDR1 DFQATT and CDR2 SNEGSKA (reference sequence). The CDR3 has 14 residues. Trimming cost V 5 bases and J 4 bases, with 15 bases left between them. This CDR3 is CSASDSSTYNEQFF. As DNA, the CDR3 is TGCAGTGCTTCGGACAGTTCCACTTACAATGAGCAGTTCTTC.

CDR3 protein: CASRQSAPYEQYF. The DNA for the CDR3 is TGTGCCAGCCGTCAGTCAGCCCCCTACGAGCAGTACTTC. The V call is TRBV19, the J call TRBJ2-7, with D unclear. CDR1 LNHDA and CDR2 SQIVND come from the germline V gene (reference sequence). Trimming shortened V by 9 bases and J by 2 bases, and 14 bases separated the two germline ends. This CDR3 spans 13 amino acids.

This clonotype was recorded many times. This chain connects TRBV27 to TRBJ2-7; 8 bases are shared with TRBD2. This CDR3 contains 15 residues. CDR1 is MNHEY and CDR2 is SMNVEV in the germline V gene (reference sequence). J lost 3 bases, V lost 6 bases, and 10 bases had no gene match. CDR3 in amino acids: CASSRLLADLYEQYF. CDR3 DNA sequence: TGTGCCAGCAGCCGACTACTAGCGGACCTCTACGAGCAGTACTTC.

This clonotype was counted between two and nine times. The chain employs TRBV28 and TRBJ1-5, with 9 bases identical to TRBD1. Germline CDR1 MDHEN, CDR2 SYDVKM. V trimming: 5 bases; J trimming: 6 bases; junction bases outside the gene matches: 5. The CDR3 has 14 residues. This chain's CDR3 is CASSDTGGGQPQHF. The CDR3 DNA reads TGTGCCAGCAGTGATACAGGGGGCGGTCAGCCCCAGCATTTT.

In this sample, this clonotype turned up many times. The CDR3 coding sequence is TGTGCCAGCAGCCAAGACCCGACAGAGGGCGGCTACACCTTC. It codes for CASSQDPTEGGYTF. The chain carries TRBV3-1 and TRBJ1-2; D is perhaps TRBD1 (5 bases). CDR1 LGHDT and CDR2 YNNKEL come from the germline V gene (reference sequence). There are 14 residues in the CDR3. V dropped 0 bases and J dropped 8 bases, with 13 bases sitting between them.

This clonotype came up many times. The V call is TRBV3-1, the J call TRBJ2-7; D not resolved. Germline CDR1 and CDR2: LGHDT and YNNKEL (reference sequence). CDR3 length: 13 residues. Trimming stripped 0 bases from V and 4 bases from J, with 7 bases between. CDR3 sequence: CASSQDRRYEQYF. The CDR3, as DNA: TGTGCCAGCAGCCAAGATCGTCGGTACGAGCAGTACTTC.

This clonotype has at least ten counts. CDR3 protein: CASSRGLAGGPRNEQFF. As DNA, the CDR3 is TGTGCCAGCAGCCGAGGACTAGCGGGAGGGCCTAGGAATGAGCAGTTCTTC. This chain links TRBV12-3 or TRBV12-4 with TRBJ2-1; 15 bases map to TRBD2. This CDR3 region has 17 residues. The ends lost 6 bases at V and 7 bases at J; junction bases unmatched: 10.

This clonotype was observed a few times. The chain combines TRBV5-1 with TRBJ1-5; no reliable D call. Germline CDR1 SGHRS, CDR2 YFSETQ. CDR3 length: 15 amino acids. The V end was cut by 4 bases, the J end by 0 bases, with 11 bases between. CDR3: CASSPEGDSNQPQHF. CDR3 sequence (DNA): TGCGCCAGCAGCCCCGAGGGCGATAGCAATCAGCCCCAGCATTTT. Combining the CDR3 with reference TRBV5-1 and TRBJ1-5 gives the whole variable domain KAGVTQTPRYLIKTRGQQVTLSCSPISGHRSVSWYQQTPGQGLQFLFEYFSETQRNKGNFPGRFSGRQFSNSRSEMNVSTLELGDSALYLCASSPEGDSNQPQHFGDGTRLSIL.